The TCR beta chain under discussion was sequenced for a study of post-analysis software for immune sequencing data. Across the study: As for disease course, relapsing-remitting, secondary progressive and progressive-relapsing multiple sclerosis were all included. Study-wide points: Compared with controls, patients had more of about 5 TRBV segments, including TRBV5-6, TRBV5-1 and TRBV20-1.

CDR3 size: 12 residues. The V gene's germline CDR1 is SGHAT and CDR2 FQNNGV. In regard to this clonotype: The target antigen is unknown. A read error may produce the germline difference seen at one junction end.

Sequencing libraries made from TCR beta cDNA carried unique molecular identifiers. One entry per CDR3 protein results from TCRdb running MiXCR on the PCR reads. The sample holds around 700,000 distinct CDR3 sequences, 55% to 70% seen once. The source material was blood. The clonotype was recovered from a girl aged 2-10 years with multiple sclerosis. This sequence joins TRBV11-2 and TRBJ1-3; D is unresolved. CDR3 protein: CSSSLSGNTIYF. Here the CDR3 DNA reads TGTTCCAGCAGCTTGTCAGGAAACACCATATATTTT.